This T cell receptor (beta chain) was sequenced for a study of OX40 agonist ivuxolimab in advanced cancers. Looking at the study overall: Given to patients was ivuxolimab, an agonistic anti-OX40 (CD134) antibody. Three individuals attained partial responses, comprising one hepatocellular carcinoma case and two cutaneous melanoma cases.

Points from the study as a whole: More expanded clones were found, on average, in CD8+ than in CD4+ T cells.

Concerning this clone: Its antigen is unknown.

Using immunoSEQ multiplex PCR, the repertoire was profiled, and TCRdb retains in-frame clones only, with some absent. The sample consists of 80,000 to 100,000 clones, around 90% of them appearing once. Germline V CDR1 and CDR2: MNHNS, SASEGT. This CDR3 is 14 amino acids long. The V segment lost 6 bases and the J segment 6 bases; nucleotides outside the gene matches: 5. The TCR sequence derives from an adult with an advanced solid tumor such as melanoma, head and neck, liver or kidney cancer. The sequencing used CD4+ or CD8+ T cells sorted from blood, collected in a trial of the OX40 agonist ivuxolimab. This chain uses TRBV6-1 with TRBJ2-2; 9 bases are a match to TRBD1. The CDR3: CASSGQGRSGELFF. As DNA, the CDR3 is TGTGCCAGCAGCGGACAGGGGAGGTCCGGGGAGCTGTTTTTT.